The 17 T cell receptor beta chains reported below all come from one sample, sequenced in a study of blood T cell repertoires in COVID-19. TCRdb's copy holds only in-frame clones and misses some; the assay was immunoSEQ multiplex PCR. The sample lists about 290,000 clones; 85% were seen once. Sample: peripheral blood. The source of these receptors is a woman aged 50 to 65 with active or convalescent COVID-19.

This CDR3 is CASSKFQGSYGYTF. The CDR3 DNA is TGCGCCAGCAGCAAATTTCAGGGTAGCTATGGCTACACCTTC. The J gene is TRBJ1-2, the V gene TRBV5-1, with a tentative D call TRBD1 (5 bases). The CDR3 sequence is 14 residues long. The ends were cut back, 4 bases at V and 4 bases at J, with 14 bases in the middle. CDR1 and CDR2 (germline): SGHRS, YFSETQ.

V is TRBV15 and J is TRBJ2-1, with 9 bases matching TRBD2. The CDR3 spans 15 residues. V was clipped by 6 bases and J by 5 bases; unmatched bases: 8. CDR1 and CDR2 from the germline V gene are LNHNV and YYDKDF (reference sequence). This CDR3 is CATSPGLAFHNEQFF. For the CDR3, the DNA is TGTGCCACCAGTCCCGGACTAGCGTTCCACAATGAGCAGTTCTTC. The whole variable domain, filled in from reference TRBV15 and TRBJ2-1, reads DAMVIQNPRYQVTQFGKPVTLSCSQTLNHNVMYWYQQKSSQAPKLLFHYYDKDFNNEADTPDNFQSRRPNTSFCFLDIRSPGLGDTAMYLCATSPGLAFHNEQFFGPGTRLTVL.

The chain has TRBV4-2 and TRBJ1-4; D may be TRBD1 (5 bases). CDR1 and CDR2 (germline): LGHNA, YNFKEQ. V was shortened by 6 bases and J by 8 bases, with 16 bases between the two germline ends. The CDR3 covers 14 residues. CDR3 sequence: CASRPDSLGEKLFF. The CDR3 region has the DNA TGTGCCAGCAGGCCCGACAGTCTCGGGGAAAAACTGTTTTTT.

This chain joins TRBV7-9 and TRBJ1-2; D is perhaps TRBD1 (5 bases). The germline CDR1 and CDR2 sequences are SEHNR and FQNEAQ (reference sequence). V lost 5 bases to trimming and J lost 5 bases, with 9 bases between them. The CDR3 contains 12 residues. The CDR3 sequence is CASSTSGYGYTF. CDR3 sequence (DNA): TGTGCCAGCAGCACTTCAGGGTATGGCTACACCTTC. Variable domain in full (rest from reference TRBV7-9 and TRBJ1-2): DTGVSQNPRHKITKRGQNVTFRCDPISEHNRLYWYRQTLGQGPEFLTYFQNEAQLEKSRLLSDRFSAERPKGSFSTLEIQRTEQGDSAMYLCASSTSGYGYTFGSGTRLTVV.

The gene calls are TRBV3-1 (or the pseudogene TRBV3-2) and TRBJ2-7; 9 bases align to TRBD2. The germline V gene has CDR1 LGHDT and CDR2 YNNKEL (reference sequence). This CDR3 is built from 14 residues. V lost 8 bases to trimming and J lost 4 bases; unmatched junction nucleotides: 9. The CDR3: CASGPSGTLYEQYF. CDR3 bases: TGTGCCAGCGGTCCTAGCGGGACCTTATACGAGCAGTACTTC.

For the CDR3, the DNA is TGTGCCAGCAGCTTAGTGGGGGGGAACCCTAGGGGCTCACCCCTCCACTTT. It is translated as CASSLVGGNPRGSPLHF. The V gene is TRBV11-2, the J gene TRBJ1-6, with D tentatively TRBD1 (5 bases). There are 17 residues in the CDR3. The V gene lost 1 base and the J gene lost 10 bases, with 20 bases spanning the gap. Germline CDR1 is SGHAT and CDR2 is FQNNGV.

DNA for the CDR3: TGTGCCAGCAGTTTAGCCTCGAATTCACCCCTCCACTTT. Protein product: CASSLASNSPLHF. The V call is TRBV12-3 or TRBV12-4, the J call TRBJ1-6; D gene uncertain. Trimming pared 0 bases from V and 7 bases from J, leaving 4 bases between. This CDR3 has 13 amino acids.

This sequence joins TRBV6-5 and TRBJ2-1, with TRBD1 matching over 7 bases. V gave up 1 base and J gave up 7 bases; unmatched junction bases: 7. This CDR3 is 15 amino acids long. Germline values: CDR1 MNHEY, CDR2 SVGAGI. Here the CDR3 reads CASSYLGQVPNEQFF. The CDR3 nucleotides are TGTGCCAGCAGTTACTTAGGACAGGTCCCTAATGAGCAGTTCTTC.

This clone was seen a few times. The rearrangement links TRBV28 to TRBJ1-1, with D uncertain. Trimming took 8 bases from V and 5 from J, leaving 9 bases between them. The CDR3 totals 11 residues. CDR1 MDHEN and CDR2 SYDVKM come from the germline V gene. CDR3 DNA sequence: TGTGCCAGCGAGGGATGGACTGAAGCTTTCTTT. It encodes CASEGWTEAFF.

The chain couples TRBV6-5 to TRBJ1-6; the match to TRBD1 covers 7 bases. Losses at the gene ends were 7 bases for V and 12 bases for J; bases not matched to a gene: 9. Germline CDR1 is MNHEY and CDR2 is SVGAGI. CDR3 length: 13 amino acids. The CDR3 bases are TGTGCCAGCAACTCACAGGGGTTCGAACCCCTCCACTTT. Protein product: CASNSQGFEPLHF.

The V gene is TRBV5-5, the J gene TRBJ2-1; 11 nucleotides align to TRBD2. This CDR3 contains 15 residues. V was pared by 2 bases and J by 7 bases, with 5 bases of the junction left unmatched. The germline V gene has CDR1 SGHKS and CDR2 YYEKEE (reference sequence). For the CDR3, the DNA is TGTGCCAGCAGCTTTGGTAGCGGGAGGGGGAATGAGCAGTTCTTC. Protein: CASSFGSGRGNEQFF.

The chain combines TRBV5-8 with TRBJ1-1; no definite D call. V dropped 4 bases and J dropped 1 base, with 17 bases sitting between them. This CDR3 contains 16 residues. The germline gives CDR1 SGHTS, CDR2 YDEGEE. The CDR3 region has the DNA TGTGCCAGCAGCCGCCTCGTTTTGAGCGAGAACACTGAAGCTTTCTTT. Amino acids: CASSRLVLSENTEAFF.

The chain carries TRBV27 and TRBJ1-5, with D maybe TRBD1 (5 bases). CDR1 and CDR2 from the germline V gene are MNHEY and SMNVEV (reference sequence). The germline V and J ends were trimmed by 3 bases and 6 bases, with 12 bases remaining between them. The CDR3 loop spans 14 amino acids. Written as DNA, the CDR3 is TGTGCCAGCAGTTTTGGGAGGGGTGGTCAGCCCCAGCATTTT. It encodes CASSFGRGGQPQHF.

Only one count was recorded for this clone. The chain combines TRBV28 with TRBJ1-2; D may be TRBD1 (5 bases). CDR1 is MDHEN and CDR2 is SYDVKM in the germline V gene. V lost 3 bases to trimming and J lost 7 bases, with 21 bases between them. This CDR3 is 16 amino acids long. CDR3 bases: TGTGCCAGCAGTTTTCAAGGGGCCCACTACACGGGTGGCTACACCTTC. Amino acid sequence: CASSFQGAHYTGGYTF.

The chain is built from TRBV28 and TRBJ1-5, with unresolved D. Germline lookup yields CDR1 MDHEN and CDR2 SYDVKM. The CDR3 has 12 residues. Trimming cost V 3 bases and J 6 bases, with 6 bases left between them. CDR3 protein: CASSFSGQPQHF. DNA for the CDR3: TGTGCCAGCAGTTTTAGTGGTCAGCCCCAGCATTTT. Combining the CDR3 with reference TRBV28 and TRBJ1-5 gives the whole variable domain DVKVTQSSRYLVKRTGEKVFLECVQDMDHENMFWYRQDPGLGLRLIYFSYDVKMKEKGDIPEGYSVSREKKERFSLILESASTNQTSMYLCASSFSGQPQHFGDGTRLSIL.

A few counts support this clone. The chain recombines TRBV6-5 with TRBJ2-7; D might be TRBD1 (6 bases). V lost 6 bases, J lost 2 bases, and 14 bases lay in between. The germline CDR1 and CDR2 sequences are MNHEY and SVGAGI. The CDR3 covers 14 residues. Here the CDR3 reads CASSRRGSTYEQYF. The CDR3 DNA reads as TGTGCCAGCAGCCGCAGGGGTTCAACCTACGAGCAGTACTTC.

This chain links TRBV12-2 with TRBJ1-1; the DNA was not used to check the table's D call, TRBD1. TRBV12-2 is tagged as a pseudogene. CDR3 length equals 13 residues. The CDR3 DNA reads TGTGCAAGTCGTCTTTCAGGGGGCACTGAAGCTTTCTTT. It encodes CASRLSGGTEAFF.